Below, one T cell receptor beta chain is given with its context. Its specificity is not known. The protocol was immunoSEQ multiplex PCR, while the TCRdb copy is restricted to in-frame clones and leaves out a portion. This sample has tens of thousands of clones, with over 60% found just once. The data derive from a study of vaccination effects on CD4 cells after COVID-19. After expansion with viral peptide pools in the ViraFEST assay, antigen-specific CD4+ T cells were sequenced. Following culture for around 9 days, CD4+ T cells were isolated. All participants had two doses of either the BNT162b2 or mRNA-1273 vaccine. The length of the CDR3 is 13 residues. Germline CDR1 LNHDA, CDR2 SQIVND (reference sequence). V was cut by 4 bases and J by 5 bases, with 11 bases left in between.

The chain joins TRBV19 to TRBJ2-5; D is possibly TRBD1 (6 bases). This clonotype was sampled from a human donor who received a COVID-19 vaccine. This specimen consisted of CD4+ T cells from PBMCs cultured with HCoV-OC43 spike peptides, obtained after COVID-19 vaccination. Described subset: HCoV-OC43 spike overlapping peptide pool stimulation. The DNA for the CDR3 is TGTGCCAGTAGTAGGGGGCGGTTGGAGACCCAGTACTTC. As protein: CASSRGRLETQYF.